This is a list of T cell receptor beta chains from one sample in a study of early T cells in non-severe SARS-CoV-2 infection. TCRdb analysed the 5' RACE reads with MiXCR anew, one entry per CDR3 protein. The sample includes roughly 51,000 distinct CDR3 sequences, about 7.7% of them seen just once. The specimen comprised whole blood, sampled at baseline. The receptors shown here come from an adult who was a healthcare worker with PCR-confirmed SARS-CoV-2 infection or an uninfected control (not recorded which). Each CDR3 is given with its conserved first and last residue. D genes are given only for firm matches. Clone size is not always given. Where it is, it says once, few, many or a class for expanded clones.

>TRBD2|TRBJ2-1|TRBV4-2|-
TGTGCCAGCTCGGGACTAGCGGTTTACAATGAGCAGTTCTTC
CASSGLAVYNEQFF
>-|TRBJ2-7|TRBV12-3/TRBV12-4|-
TGTGCCAGCAGTTTGAGGCCGGACGAGCAGTACTTC
CASSLRPDEQYF
>-|TRBJ2-5|TRBV11-2|many
TGTTCCTCAGCAGCTAGGGGGTTCCAAGAGACCCAGTACTTC
CSSAARGFQETQYF
>-|TRBJ2-2|TRBV12-3/TRBV12-4|few
TGTGCCAGCAGTGGCGGCCGGCACGGGGAGCTGTTTTTT
CASSGGRHGELFF
>TRBD2|TRBJ2-1|TRBV6-5|many
TGTGCCAGCAAGCCGGGACTAGCGGTTCCCTACAATGAGCAGTTCTTC
CASKPGLAVPYNEQFF
>TRBD1|TRBJ1-1|TRBV5-1|few
TGCGCCAGCAGATACACAGGGGACACTGAAGCTTTCTTT
CASRYTGDTEAFF
>TRBD2|TRBJ2-7|TRBV10-3|many
TGTGCCATCAGGGAGGGGACTAGCGGGGCCTACGAGCAGTACTTC
CAIREGTSGAYEQYF
>-|TRBJ2-1|TRBV7-2|many
TGTGCCAGCAGCTTTTACGGAGAGAATGAGCAGTTCTTC
CASSFYGENEQFF
>-|TRBJ2-6|TRBV7-3|many
TGTGCCAGCAGCTTAACGGGGACTTACTCTGGGGCCAACGTCCTGACTTTC
CASSLTGTYSGANVLTF
>-|TRBJ1-4|TRBV15|few
TGTGCCACCAGCAGAGTGGAGGGACCGTGGGGCGAAAAACTGTTTTTT
CATSRVEGPWGEKLFF
>TRBD1|TRBJ2-1|TRBV12-3/TRBV12-4|-
TGTGCCAGCAGTTGGGGCAGGGGGAATGAGCAGTTCTTC
CASSWGRGNEQFF
>-|TRBJ1-1|TRBV6-6|many
TGTGCCAGCAGTTACGACCGCCAGATGAACACTGAAGCTTTCTTT
CASSYDRQMNTEAFF
>-|TRBJ2-1|TRBV28|many
TGTGCCAGCAGTTTTTCGCCAAATGAGCAGTTCTTC
CASSFSPNEQFF
>-|TRBJ2-5|TRBV6-6|many
TGTGCCAGCAGTTTTGGGGATATGACAGCCCAAGAGACCCAGTACTTC
CASSFGDMTAQETQYF
>-|TRBJ2-5|TRBV23-1|many
TGCGCCAGCAAAGAGACCCAGTACTTC
CASKETQYF
>-|TRBJ1-2|TRBV12-3/TRBV12-4|few
TGTGCCAGCAGTTTCCGGGGTTCAGGTGGCTACACCTTC
CASSFRGSGGYTF
>-|TRBJ2-1|TRBV4-1|-
TGCGCCAGCAGCCACCCCTTGACGGGGAACGACTACAATGAGCAGTTCTTC
CASSHPLTGNDYNEQFF
>-|TRBJ1-2|TRBV19|-
TGTGCCAGTAGTATAGATCGGGCAGTCTATGGCTACACCTTC
CASSIDRAVYGYTF
>-|TRBJ1-1|TRBV11-2|-
TGTGCCAGCAGCTTTACCCACGCCACTGAAGCTTTCTTT
CASSFTHATEAFF
>-|TRBJ2-7|TRBV20-1|many
TGCAGTGCTAGAGAAATTAACTGGAGCTCCTACGAGCAGTACTTC
CSAREINWSSYEQYF
>TRBD2|TRBJ2-7|TRBV7-9|few
TGTGCCAGCCGGACTAGCGGCCTGTCCTACGAGCAGTACTTC
CASRTSGLSYEQYF
>TRBD1|TRBJ2-7|TRBV12-3/TRBV12-4|few
TGTGCCAGCAGTTTATTCCAACAGGGGAATGGCGAGCAGTACTTC
CASSLFQQGNGEQYF
>-|TRBJ1-2|TRBV3-1|few
TGTGCCAGCAGCCAATATCGGGGAGGTCATGGCTACACCTTC
CASSQYRGGHGYTF
>-|TRBJ2-7|TRBV6-1|few
TGTGCCAGCAGTGAAGCTAGCGGTAGCTCCTACGAGCAGTACTTC
CASSEASGSSYEQYF
>TRBD2|TRBJ2-7|TRBV6-6|-
TGTGCCAGCAGTTACGGGACTAGCTACGAGCAGTACTTC
CASSYGTSYEQYF
>-|TRBJ1-4|TRBV27|-
TGTGCCAGCAGTTTAAGGCGAAATGAAAAACTGTTTTTT
CASSLRRNEKLFF
>-|TRBJ2-7|TRBV9|-
TGTGCCAGCAGCGTAGCCGCCCGCCCAGGGGGAGGTCAGTACGAGCAGTACTTC
CASSVAARPGGGQYEQYF
>TRBD1|TRBJ2-7|TRBV7-2|few
TGTGCCAGCAGCCCCGAGACAGGGTGGAACGAGCAGTACTTC
CASSPETGWNEQYF
>-|TRBJ1-2|TRBV3-2|medium-sized
TGTGCCAGCAGCCCAAACAGGGCGCGCGGCTACACCTTC
CASSPNRARGYTF
>-|TRBJ1-1|TRBV29-1|few
TGCGGGGCAAGGTCCGACACTGAAGCTTTCTTT
CGARSDTEAFF
>-|TRBJ2-7|TRBV29-1|-
TGCAGCGTTGAAGATCTCTATCGCGAGCAGTACTTC
CSVEDLYREQYF
>TRBD2|TRBJ2-3|TRBV3-1|medium-sized
TGTGCCAGCAGAAGCTCTCGGGAGGGCTCAGATACGCAGTATTTT
CASRSSREGSDTQYF
>TRBD2|TRBJ2-1|TRBV30|many
TGTGCCTGGGTAGCGGGAGGGTACAATGAGCAGTTCTTC
CAWVAGGYNEQFF
>TRBD1|TRBJ2-3|TRBV24-1|many
TGTGCCACCAGCGAAACCGGGACAGGGGCGAAAGATACGCAGTATTTT
CATSETGTGAKDTQYF
>-|TRBJ1-2|TRBV6-2/TRBV6-3|few
TGTGCCACGCGCAGGGAGGCCTATGGCTACACCTTC
CATRREAYGYTF
>TRBD1|TRBJ1-1|TRBV7-3|-
TGTGCCAGCAGCACAACCCCCGACAGGGCTGAAGCTTTCTTT
CASSTTPDRAEAFF
>-|TRBJ2-7|TRBV27|few
TGTGCCAGCAGCCCAGGGATTATTCACGGGCAGTACTTC
CASSPGIIHGQYF
>-|TRBJ1-1|TRBV20-1|many
TGCAGTGCCCCTGGACCGGGGACTGAAGCTTTCTTT
CSAPGPGTEAFF